Listed below are T cell receptor beta chains from one sample, sequenced in a study of identical twins. TCRdb re-called the 5' RACE reads with MiXCR, one entry per CDR3 protein. Of 690,000 or so distinct CDR3 sequences in the sample, 8% to 9% were seen once. The sample was also linked to a second study, of yellow fever vaccine responses in identical twins.

The sample consisted of PBMCs. The origin of the receptors is a woman aged 18-29 years in good health. CDR3s include the opening cysteine and the closing phenylalanine or tryptophan. D genes are given only for firm matches. Size is stated for part of the rows, as once, few or many counts, or as a class when the clone is expanded.

V gene	J gene	CDR3 length	D gene	clone size	CDR3 protein	CDR3 DNA
TRBV29-1	TRBJ2-2	12	NA	few	CSVEALTGELFF	TGCAGCGTTGAAGCCCTCACCGGGGAGCTGTTTTTT
TRBV20-1	TRBJ2-5	14	NA	NA	CSARSRDPQETQYF	TGCAGTGCTAGAAGCAGGGACCCCCAAGAGACCCAGTACTTC
TRBV6-2/TRBV6-3	TRBJ2-7	14	TRBD2	many	CASTLTSGSYEQYF	TGTGCCAGCACCTTGACTAGCGGGAGCTACGAGCAGTACTTC
TRBV3-1	TRBJ1-1	15	TRBD1	NA	CASSRTDRENTEAFF	TGTGCCAGCAGCCGCACTGACAGGGAAAACACTGAAGCTTTCTTT
TRBV5-1	TRBJ2-2	16	NA	few	CASTRGGVVNTGELFF	TGCGCCAGCACCCGTGGGGGAGTAGTTAACACCGGGGAGCTGTTTTTT
TRBV12-3/TRBV12-4	TRBJ2-5	17	TRBD2	many	CASSLALAGGSQETQYF	TGTGCCAGCAGTTTAGCCTTAGCGGGAGGGAGTCAAGAGACCCAGTACTTC
TRBV3-1	TRBJ2-3	13	TRBD2	few	CASSRPPGLAQYF	TGTGCCAGCAGCCGGCCGCCGGGACTAGCTCAGTATTTT
TRBV20-1	TRBJ2-6	14	NA	NA	CSAMIDSGANVLTF	TGCAGTGCCATGATAGACTCTGGGGCCAACGTCCTGACTTTC
TRBV4-1	TRBJ2-1	15	NA	few	CASSQDSSWGSEQFF	TGCGCCAGCAGCCAAGATAGCTCTTGGGGCAGTGAGCAGTTCTTC
TRBV6-5	TRBJ2-5	15	NA	NA	CASSYFHSGPETQYF	TGTGCCAGCAGTTATTTCCATAGTGGGCCAGAGACCCAGTACTTC
TRBV7-9	TRBJ1-1	13	NA	NA	CASSSQGSGEAFF	TGTGCCAGCAGCTCACAGGGCTCGGGTGAAGCTTTCTTT
TRBV12-3/TRBV12-4	TRBJ1-2	12	NA	many	CASSLRGYGYTF	TGTGCCAGCAGCTTAAGGGGTTATGGCTACACCTTC
TRBV4-3	TRBJ2-7	15	NA	few	CASSQDVEEDYEQYF	TGCGCCAGCAGCCAAGATGTAGAGGAAGACTACGAGCAGTACTTC
TRBV6-1	TRBJ2-6	14	NA	many	CASGRLPGANVLTF	TGTGCCAGCGGACGACTTCCTGGGGCCAACGTCCTGACTTTC
TRBV7-9	TRBJ2-5	15	NA	NA	CASSLWSLTGETQYF	TGTGCCAGCAGCTTGTGGTCCCTAACAGGAGAGACCCAGTACTTC
TRBV28	TRBJ2-2	15	TRBD2	few	CASAVAGGLMGELFF	TGTGCCAGCGCCGTAGCGGGGGGGCTAATGGGGGAGCTGTTTTTT
TRBV4-1	TRBJ2-1	14	TRBD2	NA	CASSPSRLAEEQFF	TGCGCCAGCAGCCCCTCCAGACTAGCGGAAGAGCAGTTCTTC
TRBV20-1	TRBJ2-7	14	TRBD1	NA	CSAALTTGVGEQYF	TGCAGTGCCGCCCTGACGACAGGGGTTGGTGAGCAGTACTTC
TRBV7-2	TRBJ2-7	16	TRBD2	NA	CASSSTILAGLGEQYF	TGTGCCAGCAGCTCAACAATACTAGCGGGATTGGGAGAGCAGTACTTC
TRBV4-3	TRBJ2-5	15	NA	NA	CASSQDWRQQETQYF	TGCGCCAGCAGCCAAGATTGGAGACAGCAAGAGACCCAGTACTTC
TRBV20-1	TRBJ2-7	11	NA	NA	CSARAGPEQYF	TGCAGTGCTAGAGCAGGGCCAGAGCAGTACTTC
TRBV11-2	TRBJ2-1	11	NA	many	CASRALNEQFF	TGTGCCAGCCGGGCTCTGAATGAGCAGTTCTTC
TRBV4-3	TRBJ2-1	17	NA	NA	CASSQDGSGSSYNEQFF	TGCGCCAGCAGCCAAGATGGGTCAGGGAGCTCCTACAATGAGCAGTTCTTC
TRBV2	TRBJ2-5	12	NA	few	CASREDKETQYF	TGTGCCAGCAGGGAAGATAAAGAGACCCAGTACTTC
TRBV4-2	TRBJ2-2	19	NA	few	CASSHGDPNSPLNTGELFF	TGTGCCAGCAGCCATGGGGACCCTAACAGTCCTCTCAACACCGGGGAGCTGTTTTTT
TRBV7-2	TRBJ2-7	13	NA	few	CASSLPDKGRVYF	TGTGCCAGCAGCCTCCCTGATAAGGGCCGGGTGTACTTC
TRBV20-1	TRBJ2-7	15	TRBD2	NA	CSATRDPGRENEQYF	TGCAGTGCTACCAGGGACCCGGGGCGGGAGAACGAGCAGTACTTC
TRBV6-1	TRBJ1-1	14	NA	once	CASKTEVGNTEAFF	TGTGCCAGCAAGACCGAAGTGGGGAACACTGAAGCTTTCTTT
TRBV29-1	TRBJ2-6	17	NA	NA	CSVEGDGRSSGANVLTF	TGCAGCGTTGAGGGCGACGGACGTAGCTCTGGGGCCAACGTCCTGACTTTC
TRBV4-3	TRBJ2-5	18	TRBD2	NA	CAGSQGVLGLAGGETQYF	TGCGCCGGCAGCCAAGGTGTTCTGGGACTAGCGGGAGGCGAGACCCAGTACTTC
TRBV12-5	TRBJ2-1	14	NA	few	CASGSLGYLGEQFF	TGTGCTAGTGGTTCCCTAGGGTACCTCGGGGAGCAGTTCTTC